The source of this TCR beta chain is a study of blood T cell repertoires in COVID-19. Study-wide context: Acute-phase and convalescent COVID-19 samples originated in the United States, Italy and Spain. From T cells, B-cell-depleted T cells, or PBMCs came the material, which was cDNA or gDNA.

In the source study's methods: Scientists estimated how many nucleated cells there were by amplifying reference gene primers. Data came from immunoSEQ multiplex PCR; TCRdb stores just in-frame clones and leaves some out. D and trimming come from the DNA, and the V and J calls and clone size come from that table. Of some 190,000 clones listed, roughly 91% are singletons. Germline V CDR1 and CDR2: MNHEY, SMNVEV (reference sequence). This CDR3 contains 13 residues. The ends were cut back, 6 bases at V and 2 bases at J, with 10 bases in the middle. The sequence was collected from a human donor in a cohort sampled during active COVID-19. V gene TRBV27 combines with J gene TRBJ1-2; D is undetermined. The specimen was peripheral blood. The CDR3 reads CASSGVRNYGYTF. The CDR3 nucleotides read TGTGCCAGCAGCGGGGTTAGGAACTATGGCTACACCTTC.